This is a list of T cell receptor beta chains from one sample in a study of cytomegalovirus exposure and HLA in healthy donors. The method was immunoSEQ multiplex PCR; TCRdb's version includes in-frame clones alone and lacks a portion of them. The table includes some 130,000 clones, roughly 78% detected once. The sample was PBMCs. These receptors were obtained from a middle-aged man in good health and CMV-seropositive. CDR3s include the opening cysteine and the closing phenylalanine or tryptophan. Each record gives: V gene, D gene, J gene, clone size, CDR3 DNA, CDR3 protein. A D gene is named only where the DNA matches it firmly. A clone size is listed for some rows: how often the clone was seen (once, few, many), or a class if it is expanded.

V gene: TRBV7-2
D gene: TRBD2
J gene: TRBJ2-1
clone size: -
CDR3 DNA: TGTGCCAGCAGCCCTAGCGGGAGTTCCTACAATGAGCAGTTCTTC
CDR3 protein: CASSPSGSSYNEQFF

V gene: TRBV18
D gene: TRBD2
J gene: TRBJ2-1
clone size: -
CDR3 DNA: TGTGCCAGCTCACCCACTCGGACTAGCGGGAGTCGGTATGAGCAGTTCTTC
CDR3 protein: CASSPTRTSGSRYEQFF

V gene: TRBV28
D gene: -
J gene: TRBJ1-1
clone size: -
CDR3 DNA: TGTGCCAGCAGTATAGACAGTATGAACACTGAAGCTTTCTTT
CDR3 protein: CASSIDSMNTEAFF

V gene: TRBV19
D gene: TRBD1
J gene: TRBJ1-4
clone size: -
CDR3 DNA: TGTGCCAGTACAAACGGACAGGGAGGAATCAAAACTAATGAAAAACTGTTTTTT
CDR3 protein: CASTNGQGGIKTNEKLFF

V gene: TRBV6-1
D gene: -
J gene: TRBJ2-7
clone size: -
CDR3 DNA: TGTGCCAGCAGTGAAATGGTTACAGACTACGAGCAGTACTTC
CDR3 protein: CASSEMVTDYEQYF

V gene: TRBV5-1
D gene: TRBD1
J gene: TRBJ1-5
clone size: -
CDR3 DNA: TGCGCCAGCAGCTTCAGGACAGGACCCAATCAGCCCCAGCATTTT
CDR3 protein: CASSFRTGPNQPQHF

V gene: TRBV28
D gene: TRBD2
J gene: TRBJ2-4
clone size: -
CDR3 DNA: TGTGCCAGCAGTCCCCTTGGACTAGCGGGAGGGCAAGCCATTCAGTACTTC
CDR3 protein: CASSPLGLAGGQAIQYF

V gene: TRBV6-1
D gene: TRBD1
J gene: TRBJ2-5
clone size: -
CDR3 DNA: TGTGCCAGCAGTGAAGCAACAGGGGACCAAGAGACCCAGTACTTC
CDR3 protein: CASSEATGDQETQYF

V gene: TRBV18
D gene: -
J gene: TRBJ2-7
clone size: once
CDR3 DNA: TGTGCCAGCTCACCCCCGGGACAATTTTCGTGGGAGCAGTACTTC
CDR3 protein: CASSPPGQFSWEQYF

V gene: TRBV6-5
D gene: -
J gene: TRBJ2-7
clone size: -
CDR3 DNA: TGTGCCAGCAGTTACAGGGGATTAGTCTACGAGCAGTACTTC
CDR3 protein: CASSYRGLVYEQYF

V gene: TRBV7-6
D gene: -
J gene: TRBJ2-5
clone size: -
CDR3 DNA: TGTGCCAGCAGCCTCTCAGGTCGGAATCCCCAGTACTTC
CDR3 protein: CASSLSGRNPQYF

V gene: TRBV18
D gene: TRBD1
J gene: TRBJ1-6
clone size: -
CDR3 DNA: TGTGCCAGCTCACGGGGGACAGGGGGAAGCTCCTATAATTCACCCCTCCACTTT
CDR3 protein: CASSRGTGGSSYNSPLHF

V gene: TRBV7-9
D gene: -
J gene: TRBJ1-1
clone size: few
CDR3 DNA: TGTGCCAGCAGTCTCCAGGGATTCACTGAAGCTTTCTTT
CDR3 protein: CASSLQGFTEAFF